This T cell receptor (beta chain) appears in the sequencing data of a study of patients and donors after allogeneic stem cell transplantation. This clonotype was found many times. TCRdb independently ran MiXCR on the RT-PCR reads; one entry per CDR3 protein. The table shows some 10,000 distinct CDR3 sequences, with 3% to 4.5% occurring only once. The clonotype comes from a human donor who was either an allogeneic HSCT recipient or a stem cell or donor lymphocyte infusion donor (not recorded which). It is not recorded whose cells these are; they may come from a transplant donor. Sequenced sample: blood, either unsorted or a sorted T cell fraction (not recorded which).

For the CDR3, the DNA is TGCAGTGCTCTCGAGTCCCTTGGGTACAATGAGCAGTTCTTC. Protein sequence: CSALESLGYNEQFF. The chain recombines TRBV20-1 with TRBJ2-1; D remains ambiguous. Trimming cost V 5 bases and J 4 bases, with 15 bases left between them. Germline CDR1 DFQATT, CDR2 SNEGSKA (reference sequence). The CDR3 is 14 amino acids.